This T cell receptor beta chain was found in a study of blood T cell repertoires in COVID-19. Method: immunoSEQ multiplex PCR; TCRdb's copy keeps in-frame clones and lacks some. The sample shows around 250,000 clones, around nine tenths of them seen only once. The V gene's germline CDR1 is LGHDT and CDR2 YNNKEL (reference sequence). V shed 7 bases and J shed 1 base, with 11 bases lying between them. The CDR3 is 15 amino acids. The chain combines TRBV3-1 (or the pseudogene TRBV3-2) with TRBJ2-6, with D hard to call. Sequencing input: peripheral blood. This TCR was sampled from a woman in her seventies with active or convalescent COVID-19. CDR3 amino acids: CASTETISGANVLTF. The DNA for the CDR3 is TGTGCCAGCACCGAGACAATTTCTGGGGCCAACGTCCTGACTTTC.